What follows are 17 T cell receptor beta chains derived from one specimen sequenced in a study of OX40 agonist ivuxolimab in advanced cancers. Receptor libraries were prepared by the immunoSEQ multiplex PCR assay. TCRdb holds this immuneACCESS table with in-frame rearrangements only. Some clones are missing; in checked studies, unresolved V genes explain under half, and the rest has no known cause. This sample has about 40,000 clones in its table, and about 72% of those were observed once. The top ten hold roughly a fifth of the sample. The material sequenced was CD4+ or CD8+ T cells sorted from blood, taken in a trial of the OX40 agonist ivuxolimab. Receptors were obtained from an adult with an advanced solid tumor such as melanoma, head and neck, liver or kidney cancer.

This clone was detected only a few times. The chain recombines TRBV6-5 with TRBJ2-7; D remains unclear. Per the germline V gene, CDR1 is MNHEY and CDR2 is SVGAGI. The germline V and J ends were trimmed by 0 bases and 0 bases, with 9 bases remaining between them. This CDR3 contains 15 residues. The CDR3 sequence is CASSYSAESSYEQYF. The CDR3 region has the DNA TGTGCCAGCAGTTACTCTGCGGAGAGCTCCTACGAGCAGTACTTC.

This chain connects TRBV28 to TRBJ2-1, with D unclear. V shed 7 bases and J shed 0 bases, with 7 bases lying between them. CDR1 is MDHEN and CDR2 is SYDVKM in the germline V gene. The CDR3 loop spans 13 amino acids. For the CDR3, the DNA is TGTGCCAGCACCCCCGGCTCCTACAATGAGCAGTTCTTC. This codes for CASTPGSYNEQFF. The variable domain in full, with the rest retrieved from reference TRBV28 and TRBJ2-1, is DVKVTQSSRYLVKRTGEKVFLECVQDMDHENMFWYRQDPGLGLRLIYFSYDVKMKEKGDIPEGYSVSREKKERFSLILESASTNQTSMYLCASTPGSYNEQFFGPGTRLTVL.

The chain joins TRBV5-1 to TRBJ2-1, with 9 nucleotides matching TRBD1. The CDR3 contains 15 residues. Germline CDR1 SGHRS, CDR2 YFSETQ. V lost 5 bases to trimming and J lost 7 bases; unmatched junction nucleotides: 10. The CDR3 spells CASRSTGTGRNEQFF. The CDR3 DNA sequence: TGCGCCAGCAGGTCTACCGGGACAGGGAGGAATGAGCAGTTCTTC.

The DNA for the CDR3 is TGTGCCAGCAGCGTAGCTATTAGCGGGAGTGAGACCCAGTACTTC. Translation: CASSVAISGSETQYF. The chain employs TRBV9 and TRBJ2-5, with TRBD2 matching over 9 bases. The germline V gene has CDR1 SGDLS and CDR2 YYNGEE. This CDR3 is 15 amino acids long. J gave up 5 bases and V 0 bases, and 5 bases lay outside the gene matches.

By sample fraction, this clone is medium-sized. The genes are TRBV7-6 and TRBJ1-1; D is unresolved. The CDR3 is 12 residues long. V lost 2 bases to trimming and J lost 5 bases, with 6 bases between them. CDR1 and CDR2 (germline): SGHVS, FNYEAQ. The CDR3 DNA reads as TGTGCCAGCAGCTTACTAGGGACTGAAGCTTTCTTT. Translating it yields CASSLLGTEAFF.

The V gene is TRBV27, the J gene TRBJ2-2; D uncertain. With 2 bases removed from V and 6 bases from J, the gap between germline ends came to 10 bases. This CDR3 is 14 amino acids long. CDR1 is MNHEY and CDR2 is SMNVEV in the germline V gene (reference sequence). CDR3 bases: TGTGCCAGCAGTTTACGACCCTTCCCCGGGGAGCTGTTTTTT. Its translation is CASSLRPFPGELFF.

The chain employs TRBV27 and TRBJ2-1; 7 positions agree with TRBD2. Germline CDR1 reads MNHEY; CDR2 reads SMNVEV (reference sequence). With 5 bases clipped from V and 8 bases from J, the junction kept 9 bases outside the gene matches. This CDR3 region has 14 residues. The CDR3 here is CASSPRAGRDEQFF. In nucleotides, the CDR3 is TGTGCCAGCAGTCCCCGAGCGGGGCGCGATGAGCAGTTCTTC.

The chain links TRBV11-2 to TRBJ2-7; D gene uncertain. V lost 1 base and J lost 1, with 8 bases in between. CDR1 and CDR2 from the germline V gene are SGHAT and FQNNGV. This CDR3 comprises 14 residues. The CDR3 protein is CASSLGANSYEQYF. The DNA of the CDR3 is TGTGCCAGCAGCTTAGGGGCAAATTCCTACGAGCAGTACTTC. The variable domain in full, completed from reference TRBV11-2 and TRBJ2-7, reads EAGVAQSPRYKIIEKRQSVAFWCNPISGHATLYWYQQILGQGPKLLIQFQNNGVVDDSQLPKDRFSAERLKGVDSTLKIQPAKLEDSAVYLCASSLGANSYEQYFGPGTRLTVT.

J is TRBJ2-7 and V is TRBV5-1; perhaps TRBD2 as D (6 bases). The CDR3 has 14 residues. V gave up 3 bases and J gave up 0 bases, with 10 bases separating them. Germline-derived CDR1 and CDR2 are SGHRS and YFSETQ. The CDR3 bases are TGCGCCAGCAGCTCGCGGGGCCACTCCTACGAGCAGTACTTC. Translated, it gives CASSSRGHSYEQYF.

The CDR3 spells CASSPLGQRMNTEAFF. CDR3 coding DNA: TGCGCCAGCAGCCCGCTGGGACAGAGGATGAACACTGAAGCTTTCTTT. The chain couples TRBV4-1 to TRBJ1-1, with 7 bases that match TRBD1. J lost 0 bases, V lost 4 bases, and 8 bases had no gene match. The CDR3 runs to 16 residues. Germline V lookup: CDR1 MGHRA, CDR2 YSYEKL.

The gene calls are TRBV7-6 and TRBJ2-7; TRBD2 agrees at 9 bases. Germline V lookup: CDR1 SGHVS, CDR2 FNYEAQ. The CDR3 spans 16 residues. J lost 3 bases, V lost 0 bases, and 6 bases had no gene match. The CDR3 loop reads CASSLASLAGVYEQYF. DNA for the CDR3: TGTGCCAGCAGCTTAGCCTCTTTAGCGGGAGTCTACGAGCAGTACTTC.

The chain couples TRBV6-6 to TRBJ2-3; TRBD2 agrees at 9 bases. Germline CDR1 and CDR2: MNHNY and SVGAGI (reference sequence). Losses at the gene ends were 2 bases for V and 2 bases for J; bases not matched to a gene: 2. CDR3 length equals 15 residues. Here the CDR3 DNA reads TGTGCCAGCAGTTACCGCGGGAGGGCCACAGATACGCAGTATTTT. It encodes CASSYRGRATDTQYF.

The chain links TRBV25-1 to TRBJ2-7; D tentatively reads TRBD1 or TRBD2 (6 bases each). This CDR3 spans 14 amino acids. The germline CDR1 and CDR2 sequences are MGHDK and SYGVNS. Between the trimmed V and J ends, which lost 3 bases and 0 bases, there was a span of 9 bases. The CDR3: CASSDEGGSYEQYF. CDR3 DNA sequence: TGTGCCAGCAGTGACGAGGGGGGCTCCTACGAGCAGTACTTC.

The rearrangement uses TRBV19 and TRBJ2-5; 12 bases fit TRBD2. Germline V gene data show CDR1 as LNHDA and CDR2 as SQIVND (reference sequence). CDR3 length: 14 amino acids. The ends lost 4 bases at V and 4 bases at J; junction bases unmatched: 1. CDR3 in DNA: TGTGCCAGTAGTACGGGACTAGCGGGAGAGACCCAGTACTTC. Protein: CASSTGLAGETQYF.

The chain carries TRBV5-1 and TRBJ1-6; the match to TRBD1 covers 7 bases. Germline trimming cut 4 bases from V and 9 bases from J; bases unmatched to any gene: 7. From germline, CDR1 is SGHRS and CDR2 YFSETQ. This CDR3 region has 14 residues. The CDR3 coding sequence is TGCGCCAGCAGCCAAGACAGGGAGGGTTCACCCCTCCACTTT. Translation: CASSQDREGSPLHF.

The CDR3 region has the DNA TGTGCCAGCAGCTTCCAGGGGGCAGGGACTGAAGCTTTCTTT. Residues: CASSFQGAGTEAFF. V gene TRBV11-2 combines with J gene TRBJ1-1, with 8 bases lining up with TRBD1. The CDR3 sequence is 14 residues long. Germline lookup yields CDR1 SGHAT and CDR2 FQNNGV. Trimming removed 3 bases from V and 5 bases from J; junction bases left unmatched: 5.

The rearrangement uses TRBV18 and TRBJ2-7; 10 nucleotides match TRBD2. The CDR3 is made up of 15 amino acids. The trim removed 4 bases at V and 4 bases at J, leaving 7 bases unmatched. Germline loops: CDR1 KGHSH, CDR2 LQKENI. CDR3 sequence (DNA): TGTGCCAGCTCACTGGGGACTAGCGCTATATACGAGCAGTACTTC. Protein product: CASSLGTSAIYEQYF.